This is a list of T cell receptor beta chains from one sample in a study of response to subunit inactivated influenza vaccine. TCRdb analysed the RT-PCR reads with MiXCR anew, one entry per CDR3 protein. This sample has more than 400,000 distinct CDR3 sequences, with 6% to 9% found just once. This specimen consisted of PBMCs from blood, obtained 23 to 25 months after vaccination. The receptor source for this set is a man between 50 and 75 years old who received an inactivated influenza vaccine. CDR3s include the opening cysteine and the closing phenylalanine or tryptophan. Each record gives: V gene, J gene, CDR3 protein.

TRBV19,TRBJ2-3,CASSPHRTSTDTQYF
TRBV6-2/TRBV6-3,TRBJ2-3,CASRQSVDTQYF
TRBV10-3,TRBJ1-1,CAISEEGRTNTEAFF
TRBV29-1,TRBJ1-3,CSVARGSGNTIYF
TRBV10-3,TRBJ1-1,CAIRMGQGKGEAFF
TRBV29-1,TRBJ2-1,CSVVSLQASPEQFF
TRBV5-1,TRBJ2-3,CASRMRYTPDTQYF
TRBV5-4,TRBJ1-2,CASSPPTGLNYGYTF
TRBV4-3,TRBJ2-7,CASSQAAHRQHEQYF
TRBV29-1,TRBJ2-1,CSVEGGESSYNEQFF
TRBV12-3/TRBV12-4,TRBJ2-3,CASSSLTPDTQYF
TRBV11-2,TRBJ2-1,CASSFFMGAGSYNEQFF
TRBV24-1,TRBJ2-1,CATSDTAKSGRASNEQFF
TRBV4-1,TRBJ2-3,CASSRTGLGTDTQYF
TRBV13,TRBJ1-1,CASSSRSQKGSEAFF
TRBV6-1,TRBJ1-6,CASTPGTGVSPLHF
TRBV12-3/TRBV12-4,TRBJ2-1,CASSLAGGLAVYNEQFF
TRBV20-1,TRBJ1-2,CSASTGRRNYGYTF
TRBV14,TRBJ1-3,CASSQDLLSSGNTIYF
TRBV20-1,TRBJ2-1,CSATPLASYNEQFF
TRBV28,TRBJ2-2,CASSLVKTTGQLFF
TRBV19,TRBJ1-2,CASSHTGGGDGYTF
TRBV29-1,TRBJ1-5,CSASRGGNQPQHF
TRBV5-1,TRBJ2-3,CASSFGEPTDTQYF
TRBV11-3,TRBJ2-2,CASSHRKQGTFHTGELFF
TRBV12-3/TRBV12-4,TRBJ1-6,CASSTNYRRLSPLHF
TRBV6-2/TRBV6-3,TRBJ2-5,CASTLGTSGNEKETQYF
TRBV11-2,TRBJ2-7,CASSLMRLAGPGEQYF
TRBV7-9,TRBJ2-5,CASSSLNRQAEETQYF